This TCR beta chain was identified during a study of blood T cell repertoires in COVID-19 (dated by TCRdb to about 2020). As for the study more broadly: Samples from collaborators originated in the United States, Italy and Spain and spanned both the acute and convalescent phases of COVID-19. The prospective study material was composed of cDNA or gDNA derived from T cells, B-cell-depleted T cells, or PBMCs. Deeply sampled blood TCRbeta repertoires from subjects exposed to, actively infected with, or recovered from COVID-19 were included in the dataset. The repertoires were released in a freely available public database intended as a resource for research on the immune response to SARS-CoV-2. Samples were obtained from the ongoing ImmuneRACE study (first 160 participants) and from over 1,000 subjects provided by 6 global collaborators. Nearly every sample came with metadata listing a de-identified subject ID, COVID-19 status, age in years and sex. Where HLA class I and class II types were available, the types were taken from metadata supplied by the sample provider, not from assay-based typing.

The immunoSEQ Assay, a bias-controlled multiplex PCR, was used to amplify TCRbeta CDR3 regions from genomic DNA. The authors' analysis ran thus. Within the assay, amplification of reference gene primers was used to estimate how many nucleated cells each sample contained. To quantify the absolute abundance of each unique TCRbeta CDR3 rearrangement, sequence reads were collapsed and filtered. Productive Simpson clonality was computed per sample as the square root of Simpson's diversity index over productive rearrangements. Here the immuneACCESS table is served through TCRdb, limited to in-frame sequences with V and J called. Missing clones are a known gap in these copies; in checked studies unresolved V genes cover under half, and the rest lacks a known reason. The V and J calls and clone size come from that table; D and trimming were worked out from the DNA. Counted in this sample were about 120,000 clones; 85% of them appeared once. The ten biggest clones cover over 25% of the sample.

The CDR3 contains 14 residues, cysteine and phenylalanine counted. Only CDR3 DNA remains: 42 bases, in frame from the first base. The trim is 3 bases for V and 2 bases for J, with a gap of 12 bases between the germline ends. From a lookup of the germline V gene, CDR1 and CDR2 are SGHRS and YFSETQ. Here is what the overall study found, with its caveats: The quantity of clinical and demographic metadata differed by source and by participant and was supplied without curation.

Comments on this clone: It lacks a known antigen. Base qualities were left out, and no much larger clone turns up one base away.

The collaborating institutions used their own protocols to collect whole blood in K2EDTA tubes. For TCRbeta analysis, collaborator samples were shipped as frozen whole blood, as isolated PBMCs, or as DNA extracted from either sample type. The sequenced material came from peripheral blood. The rearranged segments are TRBV5-1 and TRBJ2-7; TRBD1 might be the D gene, on 5 matching bases. This sequence originates from an elderly woman with acute or convalescent COVID-19. The CDR3: CASSSTEFTYEQYF. In nucleotides, the sequence is TGCGCCAGCAGCTCGACAGAATTTACCTACGAGCAGTACTTC.